This TCR beta chain was profiled in a study of OX40 agonist ivuxolimab in advanced cancers. The CDR3 is made up of 15 amino acids. V lost 3 bases to trimming and J lost 5 bases; unmatched junction nucleotides: 8. Germline lookup yields CDR1 SGHTA and CDR2 FQGNSA. Using immunoSEQ multiplex PCR, the repertoire was profiled, and TCRdb retains in-frame clones only, with some absent. The table has some 76,000 clones, approximately 86% seen once. This chain links TRBV7-2 with TRBJ2-7, with TRBD1 matching 9 bases. The sequence came from an adult with an advanced solid tumor such as melanoma, head and neck, liver or kidney cancer. The sequencing here drew on CD4+ or CD8+ T cells sorted from blood, taken in a trial of the OX40 agonist ivuxolimab. DNA of the CDR3: TGTGCCAGCAGCTTCTCGGGACAGGGTTCCAACGAGCAGTACTTC. Translated, it gives CASSFSGQGSNEQYF.